This passage covers 11 T cell receptor beta chains from one sample sequenced in a study of CD8 T cells in Susac syndrome. Reverse transcription of roughly 0.45 to 1 ug RNA was performed with random hexamers. MiXCR was run by TCRdb on the immunoSEQ multiplex PCR reads, yielding one entry per CDR3 protein. This sample has a few hundred thousand distinct CDR3 sequences; approximately 84% occur once, and the top ten carry approximately 0.11%. What was sequenced was CD8+ T cells from PBMCs. These receptors all stem from a human donor with multiple sclerosis.

The V gene is TRBV28, the J gene TRBJ2-3, with 11 bases fitting TRBD2. The CDR3 sequence is 15 residues long. Germline CDR1 MDHEN, CDR2 SYDVKM. Germline trimming cut 6 bases from V and 6 bases from J; bases unmatched to any gene: 8. The CDR3 bases are TGTGCCAGCAGACGTACTAGCGGGAGTATGGATACGCAGTATTTT. It yields the protein CASRRTSGSMDTQYF. Complete variable domain (other parts from reference TRBV28 and TRBJ2-3): DVKVTQSSRYLVKRTGEKVFLECVQDMDHENMFWYRQDPGLGLRLIYFSYDVKMKEKGDIPEGYSVSREKKERFSLILESASTNQTSMYLCASRRTSGSMDTQYFGPGTRLTVL.

This chain connects TRBV2 to TRBJ2-1; D unclear. CDR3 length equals 12 residues. Germline V CDR1 and CDR2: SNHLY, FYNNEI. V was clipped by 2 bases and J by 6 bases, with 5 bases between them. CDR3: CASSEPGNEQFF. The CDR3 coding sequence is TGTGCCAGCAGTGAACCGGGCAATGAGCAGTTCTTC.

This clonotype has a single count. This chain uses TRBV9 with TRBJ2-3; 9 nucleotides align to TRBD2. V lost 6 bases and J lost 2; bases outside the gene matches: 10. The CDR3 is made up of 16 amino acids. In germline, CDR1 is SGDLS, CDR2 YYNGEE. The CDR3 reads CASTISPSGNTDTQYF. In nucleotides, the CDR3 is TGTGCCAGCACTATCAGCCCTAGCGGGAACACAGATACGCAGTATTTT. Full variable domain (remainder filled in from reference TRBV9 and TRBJ2-3): DSGVTQTPKHLITATGQRVTLRCSPRSGDLSVYWYQQSLDQGLQFLIQYYNGEERAKGNILERFSAQQFPDLHSELNLSSLELGDSALYFCASTISPSGNTDTQYFGPGTRLTVL.

This clonotype was observed once. The J gene is TRBJ2-7, the V gene TRBV11-2; 13 bases are a match to TRBD2. The germline CDR1 and CDR2 sequences are SGHAT and FQNNGV. V was pared by 5 bases and J by 5 bases, with 6 bases of the junction left unmatched. The CDR3 sequence is 15 residues long. CDR3 DNA sequence: TGTGCCAGCAGCCTAGGACTAGCGGGAGTGGACGAGCAGTACTTC. It yields the protein CASSLGLAGVDEQYF.

The chain is built from TRBV7-4 and TRBJ1-1, with D perhaps TRBD1 (6 bases). The V gene's germline CDR1 is SGHVT and CDR2 SQSDAQ. The CDR3 is 14 residues long. V dropped 5 bases and J dropped 2 bases, with 12 bases sitting between them. The CDR3 here is CASSADRFNTEAFF. The CDR3 nucleotides are TGTGCCAGCAGCGCCGACAGGTTCAACACTGAAGCTTTCTTT.

About this clonotype itself: Compared with germline, one end of the junction differs, possibly owing to a read error. The chain has TRBV20-1 and TRBJ1-4; no clear D. The CDR3 runs to 10 residues. In germline, CDR1 is DFQATT, CDR2 SNEGSKA (reference sequence). As DNA, the CDR3 is TGCAGTGCGAGAGACGATAGGGAACTTTTT. Amino acid sequence: CSARDDRELF.

The chain couples TRBV2 to TRBJ2-1, with TRBD2 matching 9 bases. Germline CDR1 and CDR2: SNHLY and FYNNEI. V was clipped by 0 bases and J by 0 bases; unmatched bases: 3. The CDR3 has 17 amino acids. The CDR3 sequence is CASSEAGSGSSYNEQFF. Written as DNA, the CDR3 is TGTGCCAGCAGTGAAGCGGGTAGCGGGAGCTCCTACAATGAGCAGTTCTTC.

The gene calls are TRBV25-1 and TRBJ2-2; 7 bases are shared with TRBD1. The V segment lost 2 bases and the J segment 3 bases; nucleotides outside the gene matches: 6. This CDR3 contains 16 residues. Germline CDR1 is MGHDK and CDR2 is SYGVNS. DNA of the CDR3: TGTGCCAGCAGTGAACGAGGGACAGCATACACCGGGGAGCTGTTTTTT. Translating it yields CASSERGTAYTGELFF.

The CDR3 here is CSVEGGGYGTEAFF. CDR3 bases: TGCAGCGTTGAGGGAGGGGGTTACGGCACTGAAGCTTTCTTT. The chain carries TRBV29-1 and TRBJ1-1, with D perhaps TRBD1 (6 bases). The V gene lost 3 bases and the J gene lost 4 bases, with 15 bases spanning the gap. Germline V gives CDR1 SQVTM, CDR2 ANQGSEA. The CDR3 has 14 amino acids.

This clonotype was observed a few times. The rearrangement joins TRBV5-5 to TRBJ2-7; D is ambiguous. Germline loops: CDR1 SGHKS, CDR2 YYEKEE (reference sequence). The V gene lost 0 bases and the J gene lost 2 bases, with 6 bases spanning the gap. CDR3 length equals 13 residues. DNA for the CDR3: TGTGCCAGCAGCTTGGGCGGACCCTACGAGCAGTACTTC. Protein product: CASSLGGPYEQYF.

V and J are TRBV24-1 and TRBJ2-7; either TRBD1 or TRBD2 may fit D (6 bases each). V lost 4 bases to trimming and J lost 7 bases, with 16 bases between them. The CDR3 sequence is 14 residues long. CDR1 is KGHDR, CDR2 SFDVKD, per germline. CDR3 sequence: CATSDTGAAREQYF. The CDR3 nucleotides read TGTGCCACCAGTGACACGGGGGCAGCGAGGGAGCAGTACTTC.